This paragraph covers one TCR beta chain sequence. What this receptor recognizes is not known. No per-base quality is available; no much larger clone lies one base away. Only healthy Caucasian donors were included. Three pairs of female monozygotic twins, all aged roughly 18 to 30 years, made up the twin cohort. Miltenyi CD45RO+ enrichment and human naive T-cell isolation kits were used to isolate memory (CD45RO+) and naive T cells from PBMC. The record originates from a study of identical twins (dated by TCRdb to 2015 to 2016). For the wider study: To test whether fetal clonotypes persist, this study deep-sequenced TCR alpha and beta repertoires from monozygotic twins, from unrelated adults of various ages, and from cord blood. Replicate twin experiments were performed at different times using different library preparation protocols to rule out contamination. Here is what the overall study found, with its caveats: The excess sharing between twins in beta out-of-frame sequences was weaker because fewer shared sequences reduced the signal-to-noise ratio. Compared with coincidental sharing between unrelated individuals, an excess of low generation-probability sequences was observed among out-of-frame TCR alpha sequences shared between twins. Conclusions relied on cross-sectional statistical analysis, since the same donors could not be followed over many years. In monozygotic twins, recombination models systematically underestimated out-of-frame TCR alpha sharing, but the models matched the sharing seen between unrelated individuals. Invariant T cells such as MAIT and iNKT could partly confound zero-insertion analyses, although diverse VJ usage argued against such confounding for most clonotypes. Abundant cord blood beta clonotypes carried fewer insertions; young adult naive repertoires showed a weaker similar trend, while memory repertoires showed none.

In the germline V gene (reference sequence), CDR1 corresponds to DFQATT and CDR2 to SNEGSKA. The CDR3 numbers 12 residues from cysteine through phenylalanine. Of the read, only the CDR3 DNA is kept; its 36 bases are in frame from base 1. Unmatched junction bases come to 4, with V trimmed by 7 bases and J by 2 bases. Libraries were prepared through 5' RACE. Sequencing was performed on an Illumina HiSeq 2000. Template switching added a universal primer binding site, and the final cDNA carried a unique molecular identifier that allowed TCR cDNA molecules to be counted accurately. Specific primers in the conserved constant-segment region were used to synthesize first-strand cDNA for the TCR alpha and beta chains. To control for contamination, every cDNA library carried two barcodes: a SMART-Mk sample barcode plus Illumina barcodes. Two successive PCR steps introduced TruSeq adapter sequences along with Illumina sample barcodes. The Illumina HiSeq platform was used with custom primers to sequence TCR alpha and beta cDNA libraries. As for the authors' bioinformatics: MiGEC was used to process raw reads and extract unique molecular identifiers, and MiXCR was used to find CDR3 positions. For each individual, recombination models were inferred using an EM algorithm with the repgenHMM and IGoR tools. Shared clonotype analysis was performed with the tcR package in R, normalizing sharing by the product of cloneset sizes. To study raw recombination free of thymic and clonal selection effects, out-of-frame nonproductive sequences were analyzed. TCRdb handled the public reads itself, with Q25 trimming in fastp and clone calling in MiXCR, and kept productive beta chains. Entries that share a CDR3 protein sequence are merged under the most common genes and DNA. What appears here as the V and J calls and clone size reflects TCRdb's work, not the paper's. This sample is represented by fewer than 250,000 distinct CDR3 sequences; about 7.3% of them were singletons. The ten largest make up roughly 3.6% of the sample.

A further study also used this sample, focusing on yellow fever vaccine responses in identical twins. The second publication reports: According to the authors, in identical twins the way T cells responded to vaccination appeared partly convergent and partly personalized. The study precisely tracked vaccine-responding T cell clones in identical twins.

The TCR sequence derives from a woman younger than 30 in good health. The chain links TRBV20-1 with TRBJ1-2; the central 7 bases match TRBD1. The specimen sequenced was memory (CD45RO+) T cells sorted from blood. What this sample's cell subset or site label stands for: CD45RO+ enriched T cells. Here the CDR3 is given as CSVSDRNYGYTF. The bases are TGCAGTGTCTCGGACAGGAACTATGGCTACACCTTC.